Sequencing of this T cell receptor beta chain was carried out in a study of early stage breast cancer tumors. Study-wide context: Of around 15 invasive breast tumors, about 12 were hormone receptor-positive, HER2-negative.

Produced via immunoSEQ multiplex PCR; TCRdb's table is partial and in-frame only. This table holds about 31,000 clones, more than 65% found once. Study-wide results and limits: Commonly generated sequences made up most enriched TCRB sequences shared between patients. Comparing each tissue with blood distinguished tumor from normal in most of the 16 patients. Tumors had around 2.3-fold higher T cell density than normal breast.

From germline, CDR1 is MGHRA and CDR2 YSYEKL. This CDR3 has 12 residues. Concerning this clone itself: As yet, its antigen is unknown. One junction end disagrees with the germline gene, perhaps due to a read error.

This sequence originates from a person aged 40-50 years with breast cancer. Sequencing was done on a sample of blood. The chain joins TRBV4-1 to TRBJ2-1; TRBD1 matches 8 bases. CDR3 DNA sequence: TGCGCCAGCAGCCGACGACAGGGGATCATGGTCTTC. Translated: CASSRRQGIMVF.